Listed below are T cell receptor beta chains from one sample, sequenced in a study of intratumoral heterogeneity in liver cancer. Sequencing used immunoSEQ multiplex PCR; TCRdb keeps in-frame clones, though not all of them. The sample has about 6,200 clones; around 71% are singletons. The sample consisted of tumor tissue, taken before any cancer treatment. The origin of the receptors is a woman aged 70-85 years with hepatocellular carcinoma. Both conserved end residues are part of each CDR3. D genes are given only for firm matches. Clone sizes are given selectively: once, few, many, or a class where the clone is expanded.

TRBJ1-1,-,TRBV2,-,TGTGCCAGCAGGGAAGGACGGTGGAACACTGAAGCTTTCTTT,CASREGRWNTEAFF
TRBJ2-1,-,TRBV6-6,-,TGTGCCAGCAGTCGGGCAGCAGGTTCGAGCTCCTACAATGAGCAGTTCTTC,CASSRAAGSSSYNEQFF
TRBJ2-6,-,TRBV10-3,-,TGTGCCATCAGTGAGACCATGGACAGTCTTGGGGTCCTGACTTTC,CAISETMDSLGVLTF
TRBJ2-1,few,TRBV28,TRBD2,TGTGCCAGCAGTTTAGGGTTAGCGGGAGGGTTTGAGCAGTTCTTC,CASSLGLAGGFEQFF
TRBJ1-4,-,TRBV18,-,TGTGCCAGCTCACTGGACAGCCGGTATAATGAAAAACTGTTTTTT,CASSLDSRYNEKLFF
TRBJ2-7,few,TRBV18,-,TGTGCCAGCTCACCACCAGGGTTCTACGAGCAGTACTTC,CASSPPGFYEQYF
TRBJ1-2,-,TRBV9,-,TGTGCCAGCAGCACCGGGGGGAACAGGGTCAATGGCTACACCTTC,CASSTGGNRVNGYTF
TRBJ2-1,-,TRBV12-3/TRBV12-4,TRBD2,TGTGCCAGCAGTACCGGGACTATGGTCCAGCTCTTC,CASSTGTMVQLF
TRBJ2-1,-,TRBV7-8,TRBD2,TGTGCCAGCAGCTTACAGCGGGAGGGCGTCAGGGCCCCCTACAATGAGCAGTTCTTC,CASSLQREGVRAPYNEQFF
TRBJ2-1,once,TRBV7-9,TRBD2,TGTGCCAGCATCCGGGGGGTTACCTACAATGAGCAGTTCTTC,CASIRGVTYNEQFF
TRBJ1-1,-,TRBV28,TRBD1,TGTGCCAGCAGTGCACCCCGGACAGGGATGAACACTGAAGCTTTCTTT,CASSAPRTGMNTEAFF
TRBJ2-6,-,TRBV5-4,-,TGTGCCAGCAGCTGGGACCGTCACTCTGGGGCCAACGTCCTGACTTTC,CASSWDRHSGANVLTF
TRBJ2-3,-,TRBV7-3,-,TGTGCCAGCAGCTCCCTTAGCGGTCGTTTGGATACGCAGTATTTT,CASSSLSGRLDTQYF
TRBJ2-3,once,TRBV5-1,TRBD2,TGCGCCAGCAGCCGGAGCGGGAGCCGGGGAGATACGCAGTATTTT,CASSRSGSRGDTQYF
TRBJ2-7,-,TRBV6-6,TRBD1,TGTGCCAGCAGTCTACAGGGGGCGCCCTACGAGCAGTACTTC,CASSLQGAPYEQYF
TRBJ2-7,-,TRBV7-9,TRBD1,TGTGCCAGCAGCCCAAGGGACAGAGCCTACGAGCAGTACTTC,CASSPRDRAYEQYF